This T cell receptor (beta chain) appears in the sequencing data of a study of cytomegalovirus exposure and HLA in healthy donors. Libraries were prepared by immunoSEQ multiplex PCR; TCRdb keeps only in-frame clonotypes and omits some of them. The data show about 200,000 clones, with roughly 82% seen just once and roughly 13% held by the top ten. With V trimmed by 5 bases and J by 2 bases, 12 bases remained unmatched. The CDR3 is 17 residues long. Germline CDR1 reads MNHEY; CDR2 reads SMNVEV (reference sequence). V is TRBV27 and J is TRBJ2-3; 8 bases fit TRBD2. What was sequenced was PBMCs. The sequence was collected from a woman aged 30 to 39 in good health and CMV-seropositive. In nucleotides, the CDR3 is TGTGCCAGCAGTCCACAATGGGGACTAGTAATCACAGATACGCAGTATTTT. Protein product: CASSPQWGLVITDTQYF.